This entry features one T cell receptor (beta chain) sequence. Sample time point: patch test 2, 6 weeks after DPC sensitization. Regarding treatment: therapeutic diphenylcyclopropenone sensitization with weekly scalp DPC. TCRdb called the RACE reads again in MiXCR, with one record for every CDR3 protein. The sample records about 84,000 distinct CDR3 sequences, about 9.4% being singletons. The CDR3 sequence is 15 residues long. The germline gives CDR1 LNHDA, CDR2 SQIVND (reference sequence). V gave up 7 bases and J gave up 12 bases; unmatched junction bases: 12. This sample was included in a study of human T cells and chemical hapten exposure.

This sequence joins TRBV19 and TRBJ2-6; TRBD1 matches 10 bases. This TCR was sampled from a woman between 50 and 59 years old with alopecia areata. Some clones in this sample may be carry-over from other donors' samples. The specimen comprised whole blood, sampled in connection with sensitization to the hapten diphenylcyclopropenone (DPC). Here the CDR3 reads CASTKTGTGVPVLTF. CDR3 nucleotide sequence: TGTGCCAGTACCAAGACCGGGACAGGGGTTCCCGTCCTGACTTTC. The complete variable domain, with remaining parts taken from reference TRBV19 and TRBJ2-6, reads DGGITQSPKYLFRKEGQNVTLSCEQNLNHDAMYWYRQDPGQGLRLIYYSQIVNDFQKGDIAEGYSVSREKKESFPLTVTSAQKNPTAFYLCASTKTGTGVPVLTFGAGSRLTVL.